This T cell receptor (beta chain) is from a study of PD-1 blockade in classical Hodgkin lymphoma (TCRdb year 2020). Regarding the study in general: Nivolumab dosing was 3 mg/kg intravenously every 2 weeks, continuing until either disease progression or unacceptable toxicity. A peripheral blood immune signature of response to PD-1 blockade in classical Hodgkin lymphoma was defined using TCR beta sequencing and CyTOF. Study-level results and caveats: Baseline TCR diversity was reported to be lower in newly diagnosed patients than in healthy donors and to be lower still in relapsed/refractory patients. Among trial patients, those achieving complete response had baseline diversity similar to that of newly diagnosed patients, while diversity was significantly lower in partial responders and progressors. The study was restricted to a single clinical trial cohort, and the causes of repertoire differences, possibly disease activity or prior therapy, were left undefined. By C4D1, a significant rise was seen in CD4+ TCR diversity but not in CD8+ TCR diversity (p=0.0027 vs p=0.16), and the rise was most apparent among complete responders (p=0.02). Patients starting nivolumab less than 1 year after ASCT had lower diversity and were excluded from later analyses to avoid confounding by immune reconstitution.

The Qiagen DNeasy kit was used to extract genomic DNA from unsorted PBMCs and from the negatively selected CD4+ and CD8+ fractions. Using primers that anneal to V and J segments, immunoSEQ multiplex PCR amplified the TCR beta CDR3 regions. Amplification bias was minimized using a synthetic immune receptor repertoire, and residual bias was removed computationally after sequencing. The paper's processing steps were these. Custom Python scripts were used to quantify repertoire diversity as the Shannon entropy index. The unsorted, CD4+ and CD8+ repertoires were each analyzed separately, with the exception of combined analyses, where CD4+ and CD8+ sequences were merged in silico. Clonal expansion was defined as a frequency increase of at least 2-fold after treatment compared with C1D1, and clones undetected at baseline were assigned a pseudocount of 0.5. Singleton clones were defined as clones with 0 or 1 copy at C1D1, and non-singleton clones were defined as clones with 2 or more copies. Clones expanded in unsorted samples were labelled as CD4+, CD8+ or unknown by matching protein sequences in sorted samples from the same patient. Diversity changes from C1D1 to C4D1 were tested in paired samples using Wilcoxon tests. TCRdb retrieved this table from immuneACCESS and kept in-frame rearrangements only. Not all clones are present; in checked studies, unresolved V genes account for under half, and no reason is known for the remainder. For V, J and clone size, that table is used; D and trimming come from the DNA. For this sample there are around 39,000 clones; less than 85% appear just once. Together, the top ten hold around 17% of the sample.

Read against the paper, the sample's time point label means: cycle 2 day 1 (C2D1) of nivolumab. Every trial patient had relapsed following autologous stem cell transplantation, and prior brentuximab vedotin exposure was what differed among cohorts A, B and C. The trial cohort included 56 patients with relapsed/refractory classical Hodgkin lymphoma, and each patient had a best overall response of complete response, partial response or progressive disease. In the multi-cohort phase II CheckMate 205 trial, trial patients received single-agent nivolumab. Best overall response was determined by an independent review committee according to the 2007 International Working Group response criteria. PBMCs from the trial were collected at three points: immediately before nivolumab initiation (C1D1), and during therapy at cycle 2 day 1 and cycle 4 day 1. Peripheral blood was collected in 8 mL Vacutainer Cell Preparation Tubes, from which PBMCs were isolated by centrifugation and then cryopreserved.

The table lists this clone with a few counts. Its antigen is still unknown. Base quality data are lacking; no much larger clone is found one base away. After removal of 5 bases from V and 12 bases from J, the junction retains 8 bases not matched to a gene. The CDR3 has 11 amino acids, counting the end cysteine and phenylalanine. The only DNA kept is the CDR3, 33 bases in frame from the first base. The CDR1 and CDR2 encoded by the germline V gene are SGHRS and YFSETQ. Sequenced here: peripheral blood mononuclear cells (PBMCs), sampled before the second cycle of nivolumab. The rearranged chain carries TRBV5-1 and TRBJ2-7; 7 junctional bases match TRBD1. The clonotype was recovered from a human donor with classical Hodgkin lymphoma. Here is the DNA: TGCGCCAGCAGTTTCCAGGGGGATGCGTACTTC. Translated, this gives CASSFQGDAYF.